This T cell receptor beta chain stems from a study of blood T cell repertoires in COVID-19. As for the study in general: Samples taken during acute and convalescent COVID-19 were collected in the United States, Italy and Spain. PBMCs, B-cell-depleted T cells, or T cells were the source of the cDNA or gDNA that made up the material.

The CDR3 totals 15 residues. The V gene lost 0 bases and the J gene lost 3 bases, with 12 bases spanning the gap. Germline V gene sequence: CDR1 SGHRS, CDR2 YFSETQ. Sequencing was performed with immunoSEQ multiplex PCR; in TCRdb, only in-frame clones are kept and a portion is missing. Here the sample spans about 99,000 clones, approximately 85% being singletons. Sample: peripheral blood. This receptor was identified in a man between 60 and 70 years old with acute or convalescent COVID-19. The chain has TRBV5-1 and TRBJ2-5, with a weak D call TRBD1 (6 bases). CDR3 DNA sequence: TGCGCCAGCAGCTTGGGGGGACGGACAGAAGAGACCCAGTACTTC. Its translation is CASSLGGRTEETQYF.